Shown below are 22 T cell receptor beta chains from a single sample sequenced in a study of graft-versus-host responses after intestinal transplantation. The protocol was immunoSEQ multiplex PCR, while the TCRdb copy is restricted to in-frame clones and leaves out a portion. The sample shows about 90,000 clones, approximately 90% of them seen only once. Their recognized antigens are unknown. The sequencing used unstimulated CD4+ T cells sorted from spleen or lymph node cells, collected before transplant. The receptor source for this set is a human donor who was the organ donor for an intestinal transplant.

The DNA for the CDR3 is TGTGCCAGCAGCTTGTTTTCACTAGATACGCAGTATTTT. Its translation is CASSLFSLDTQYF. This chain joins TRBV5-6 and TRBJ2-3; D remains unclear. V lost 1 base and J 5 bases, leaving 8 bases between the germline ends. The length of the CDR3 is 13 residues. Germline assignment: CDR1 SGHDT and CDR2 YYEEEE.

V gene TRBV4-1 combines with J gene TRBJ2-1; D not certain. Germline CDR1 reads MGHRA; CDR2 reads YSYEKL. CDR3 length equals 15 residues. The V gene lost 0 bases and the J gene lost 9 bases, with 15 bases spanning the gap. DNA of the CDR3: TGCGCCAGCAGCCAAGAACTGGTTAGAGGCGCTGAGCAGTTCTTC. Translation gives CASSQELVRGAEQFF.

This clone occurred a few times. The chain couples TRBV6-5 to TRBJ1-2; TRBD1 matches 7 bases. CDR1 is MNHEY and CDR2 is SVGAGI in the germline V gene. The CDR3 is 13 amino acids. Germline trimming cut 6 bases from V and 6 bases from J; bases unmatched to any gene: 7. The CDR3 nucleotides read TGTGCCAGCAGCCGACAGGGCCTGGATGGCTACACCTTC. Residues: CASSRQGLDGYTF.

CDR3 coding DNA: TGTGCCAGCAGCTTACCCAGGGGTAGAAGAAACACCATATATTTT. It translates to CASSLPRGRRNTIYF. J is TRBJ1-3 and V is TRBV11-2, with D possibly TRBD1 on 6 matching bases. Trimming took 2 bases from V and 5 from J, leaving 13 bases between them. This CDR3 contains 15 residues. Germline loops: CDR1 SGHAT, CDR2 FQNNGV.

This clone was counted only a few times. The gene calls are TRBV5-6 and TRBJ1-3, with no clear D. Germline CDR1 and CDR2: SGHDT and YYEEEE. CDR3 size: 17 residues. Trimming pared 1 base from V and 0 bases from J, leaving 14 bases between. The CDR3 DNA is TGTGCCAGCAGCTTGAGAAGCTACTTGCTCTCTGGAAACACCATATATTTT. Translation gives CASSLRSYLLSGNTIYF.

The V gene is TRBV7-3, the J gene TRBJ2-3; a weak D match, TRBD2 (7 bases). Trimming removed 1 base at V and 4 bases at J, with 9 bases between. Looked up from germline, CDR1 is SGHTA and CDR2 is FQGTGA. This CDR3 region has 14 residues. CDR3 loop: CASSLRGGPDTQYF. The CDR3 nucleotides are TGTGCCAGCAGCTTAAGGGGGGGCCCAGATACGCAGTATTTT.

This chain uses TRBV5-4 with TRBJ2-7, with TRBD1 matching 11 bases. CDR3 length: 17 residues. The germline V gene encodes CDR1 SGHNT and CDR2 YYREEE (reference sequence). J was trimmed by 2 bases and V by 4 bases; bases with no gene match: 11. CDR3 in amino acids: CASSQGVPGQGAYEQYF. As DNA, the CDR3 is TGTGCCAGCAGCCAAGGAGTTCCGGGACAGGGGGCCTACGAGCAGTACTTC.

The chain links TRBV10-3 to TRBJ2-6; D unresolved. Trimming took 0 bases from V and 0 from J, leaving 9 bases between them. There are 17 residues in the CDR3. Germline CDR1 is ENHRY and CDR2 is SYGVKD. CDR3 DNA sequence: TGTGCCATCAGTGAGTCGGCGGTCGGCTCTGGGGCCAACGTCCTGACTTTC. Translated, it gives CAISESAVGSGANVLTF.

J is TRBJ1-5 and V is TRBV15; D is possibly TRBD1 (5 bases). The V gene's germline CDR1 is LNHNV and CDR2 YYDKDF (reference sequence). The V gene lost 1 base and the J gene lost 5 bases, with 15 bases spanning the gap. The CDR3 length is 16 residues. The DNA of the CDR3 is TGTGCCACCAGCAGAGTCCCCGGGGAGGGGTATCAGCCCCAGCATTTT. As protein: CATSRVPGEGYQPQHF.

With regard to this clone: This sample includes further DNA sequences coding for the same CDR3. The rearrangement joins TRBV5-1 to TRBJ2-6; no definite D call. The CDR3 loop spans 15 amino acids. Per germline, CDR1 SGHRS and CDR2 YFSETQ. The V end was cut by 4 bases, the J end by 0 bases, with 8 bases between. The CDR3 loop reads CASSLGVSGANVLTF. The DNA of the CDR3 is TGCGCCAGCAGCCTAGGAGTCTCTGGGGCCAACGTCCTGACTTTC.

This sequence joins TRBV27 and TRBJ2-7, with 7 bases that match TRBD2. CDR3 length: 15 residues. V gave up 5 bases and J gave up 0 bases; unmatched junction bases: 7. Germline V gene sequence: CDR1 MNHEY, CDR2 SMNVEV (reference sequence). The CDR3 DNA is TGTGCCAGCAGTATCCAGCGGGGAGCCTCCTACGAGCAGTACTTC. Translating it yields CASSIQRGASYEQYF.

The CDR3 protein is CASSFGGSKGYTF. Written as DNA, the CDR3 is TGTGCCAGCAGTTTCGGGGGGAGCAAGGGCTACACCTTC. This rearrangement joins TRBV28 to TRBJ1-2, with D possibly being TRBD1 (5 bases). Trimming took 3 bases from V and 8 from J, leaving 13 bases between them. Germline V lookup: CDR1 MDHEN, CDR2 SYDVKM. The CDR3 length is 13 residues.

V usage is TRBV15 and J usage is TRBJ2-1, with a tentative D call TRBD2 (6 bases). V lost 5 bases to trimming and J lost 6 bases, with 23 bases between them. This CDR3 contains 17 residues. Germline CDR1 reads LNHNV; CDR2 reads YYDKDF (reference sequence). CDR3 DNA: TGTGCCACCAGCGAGAGGTGGAGGAGGGGCTCACTCAATGAGCAGTTCTTC. Amino acid sequence: CATSERWRRGSLNEQFF.

The chain employs TRBV13 and TRBJ2-5; 7 bases line up with TRBD1. TRBJ2-7 matches the DNA end more closely, so the J call is doubtful. The V gene's germline CDR1 is PRHDT and CDR2 FYEKMQ (reference sequence). This CDR3 has 15 residues. CDR3 residues: CASSFWDSQVNEQYF. The DNA of the CDR3 is TGTGCCAGCAGCTTCTGGGACAGCCAAGTGAACGAGCAGTACTTC.

The chain links TRBV5-1 to TRBJ1-2; 11 bases match TRBD1. CDR3 length: 14 residues. Trimming removed 4 bases from V and 7 bases from J; junction bases left unmatched: 6. In germline, CDR1 is SGHRS, CDR2 YFSETQ. The CDR3 nucleotides are TGCGCCAGCAGCCCGGACAGGGGGCTCGGTGGCTACACCTTC. Amino acids: CASSPDRGLGGYTF.

V usage is TRBV19 and J usage is TRBJ2-1, with TRBD2 matching 9 bases. Per the germline V gene, CDR1 is LNHDA and CDR2 is SQIVND (reference sequence). The CDR3 consists of 17 residues. J lost 6 bases, V lost 7 bases, and 16 bases had no gene match. The CDR3 nucleotides are TGTGCCAGTAACGCGGGTCGTGGTCCTAGCGGGACCAATGAGCAGTTCTTC. Amino acid sequence: CASNAGRGPSGTNEQFF.

This sequence joins TRBV11-2 and TRBJ2-5; D not certain. The CDR3 spans 15 residues. V was trimmed by 1 base and J by 2 bases, leaving 11 bases between them. Germline V gene sequence: CDR1 SGHAT, CDR2 FQNNGV. CDR3: CASSLVGYRQETQYF. The CDR3 nucleotides read TGTGCCAGCAGCTTAGTCGGATACAGACAAGAGACCCAGTACTTC.

This clone has just a few counts. This specimen includes other DNA sequences encoding the same CDR3. The chain carries TRBV7-3 and TRBJ2-2; 9 bases fit TRBD1. This CDR3 region has 15 residues. CDR1 and CDR2 (germline): SGHTA, FQGTGA. V lost 5 bases, J lost 2 bases, and 3 bases stayed unmatched. The CDR3 loop is CASSPGQGNTGELFF. The DNA of the CDR3 is TGTGCCAGCAGCCCGGGACAGGGAAACACCGGGGAGCTGTTTTTT.

As to this clone: Other DNA sequences from this sample encode an identical CDR3 as well. DNA for the CDR3: TGTGCCAGCAGTTACCTGGGGGGTGACACTGAAGCTTTCTTT. This encodes CASSYLGGDTEAFF. The V call is TRBV6-5, the J call TRBJ1-1, with D possibly being TRBD1 (5 bases). Trimming stripped 2 bases from V and 3 bases from J, with 10 bases between. This CDR3 region has 14 residues. CDR1 MNHEY and CDR2 SVGAGI come from the germline V gene.

This clone turned up a few times. The same CDR3 can be traced to other DNA sequences in this sample. The CDR3 DNA reads as TGTGCCAGCAGTTACGGGACAGGTTACGAGCAGTACTTC. Its translation is CASSYGTGYEQYF. The chain couples TRBV6-5 to TRBJ2-7, with 8 bases identical to TRBD1. V was clipped by 2 bases and J by 4 bases; unmatched bases: 1. CDR1 and CDR2 from the germline V gene are MNHEY and SVGAGI. CDR3 length: 13 amino acids.

The rearrangement joins TRBV7-6 to TRBJ2-2; D remains unclear. CDR1 is SGHVS, CDR2 FNYEAQ, per germline. The CDR3 totals 15 residues. Trimming shortened V by 0 bases and J by 1 base, and 6 bases separated the two germline ends. The CDR3 coding sequence is TGTGCCAGCAGCTTAGCGCGTGGGAACACCGGGGAGCTGTTTTTT. This codes for CASSLARGNTGELFF.

J is TRBJ2-5 and V is TRBV10-2, with 16 bases identical to TRBD2. Germline CDR1 WSHSY, CDR2 SAAADI. The trim removed 7 bases at V and 5 bases at J, leaving 10 bases unmatched. The CDR3 is made up of 17 amino acids. The CDR3 coding sequence is TGCGCCAGCAAGGGACTAGCGGGGGGGCCGGCCGGGGAGACCCAGTACTTC. This gives the protein CASKGLAGGPAGETQYF.